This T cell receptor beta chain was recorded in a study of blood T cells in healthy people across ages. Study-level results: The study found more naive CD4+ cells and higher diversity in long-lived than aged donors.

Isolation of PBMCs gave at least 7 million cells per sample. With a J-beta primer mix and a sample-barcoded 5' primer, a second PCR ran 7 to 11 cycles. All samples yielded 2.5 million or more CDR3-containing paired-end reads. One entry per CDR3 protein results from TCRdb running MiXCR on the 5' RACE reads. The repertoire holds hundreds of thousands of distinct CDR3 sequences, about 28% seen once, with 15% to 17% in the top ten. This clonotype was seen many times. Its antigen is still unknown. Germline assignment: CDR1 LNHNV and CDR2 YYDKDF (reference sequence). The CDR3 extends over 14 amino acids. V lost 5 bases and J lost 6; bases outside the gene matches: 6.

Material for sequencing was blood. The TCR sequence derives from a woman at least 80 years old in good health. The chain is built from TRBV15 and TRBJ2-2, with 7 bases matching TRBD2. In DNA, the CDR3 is TGTGCCACCAGCCGTTCAGCGGGGTCCGGGGAGCTGTTTTTT. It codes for CATSRSAGSGELFF.